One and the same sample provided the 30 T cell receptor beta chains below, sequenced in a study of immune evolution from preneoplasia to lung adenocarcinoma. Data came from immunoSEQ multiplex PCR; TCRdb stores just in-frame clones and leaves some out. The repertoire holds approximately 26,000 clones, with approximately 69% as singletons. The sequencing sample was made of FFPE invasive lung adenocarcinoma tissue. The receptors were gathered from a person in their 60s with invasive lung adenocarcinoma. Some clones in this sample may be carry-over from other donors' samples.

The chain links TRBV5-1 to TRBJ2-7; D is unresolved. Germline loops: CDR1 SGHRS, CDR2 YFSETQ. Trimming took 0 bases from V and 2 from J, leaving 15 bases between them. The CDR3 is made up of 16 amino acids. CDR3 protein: CASSLDSSRSAYEQYF. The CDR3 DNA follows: TGCGCCAGCAGCTTGGACAGTTCCCGTTCTGCCTACGAGCAGTACTTC.

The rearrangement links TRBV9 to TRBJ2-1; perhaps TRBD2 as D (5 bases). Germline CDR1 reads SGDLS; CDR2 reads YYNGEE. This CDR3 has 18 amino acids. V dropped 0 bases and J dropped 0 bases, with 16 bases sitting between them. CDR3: CASSVDRAGHHSYNEQFF. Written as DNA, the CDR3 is TGTGCCAGCAGCGTAGATAGGGCGGGCCACCACTCCTACAATGAGCAGTTCTTC.

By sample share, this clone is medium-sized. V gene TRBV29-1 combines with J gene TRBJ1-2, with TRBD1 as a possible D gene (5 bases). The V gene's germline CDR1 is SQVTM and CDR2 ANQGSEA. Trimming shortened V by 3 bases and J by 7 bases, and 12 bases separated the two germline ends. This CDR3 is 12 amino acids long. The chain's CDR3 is CSVDRQGGGYTF. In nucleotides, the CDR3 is TGCAGCGTTGATCGGCAGGGCGGTGGCTACACCTTC. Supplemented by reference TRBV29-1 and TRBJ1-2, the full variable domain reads SAVISQKPSRDICQRGTSLTIQCQVDSQVTMMFWYRQQPGQSLTLIATANQGSEATYESGFVIDKFPISRPNLTFSTLTVSNMSPEDSSIYLCSVDRQGGGYTFGSGTRLTVV.

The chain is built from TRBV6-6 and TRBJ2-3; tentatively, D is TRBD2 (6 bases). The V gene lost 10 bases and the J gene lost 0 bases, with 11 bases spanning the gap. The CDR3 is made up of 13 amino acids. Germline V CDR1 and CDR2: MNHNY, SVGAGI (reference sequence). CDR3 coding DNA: TGTGCCACCTCCGGGGGTAGCACAGATACGCAGTATTTT. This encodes CATSGGSTDTQYF.

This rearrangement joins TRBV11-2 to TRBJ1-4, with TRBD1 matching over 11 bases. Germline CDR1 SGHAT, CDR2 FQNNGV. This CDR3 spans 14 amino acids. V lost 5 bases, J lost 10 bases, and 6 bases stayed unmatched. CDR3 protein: CASSTGTGGGKLFF. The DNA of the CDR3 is TGTGCCAGCAGCACCGGGACAGGGGGTGGAAAACTGTTTTTT. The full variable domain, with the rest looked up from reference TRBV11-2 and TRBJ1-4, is EAGVAQSPRYKIIEKRQSVAFWCNPISGHATLYWYQQILGQGPKLLIQFQNNGVVDDSQLPKDRFSAERLKGVDSTLKIQPAKLEDSAVYLCASSTGTGGGKLFFGSGTQLSVL.

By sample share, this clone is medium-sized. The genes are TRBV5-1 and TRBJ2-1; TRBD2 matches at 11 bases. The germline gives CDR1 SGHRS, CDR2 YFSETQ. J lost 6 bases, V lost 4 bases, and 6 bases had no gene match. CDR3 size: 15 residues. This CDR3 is CASSPLAGVGNEQFF. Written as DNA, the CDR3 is TGCGCCAGCAGCCCACTAGCGGGAGTAGGCAATGAGCAGTTCTTC. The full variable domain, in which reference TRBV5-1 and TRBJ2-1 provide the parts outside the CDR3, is KAGVTQTPRYLIKTRGQQVTLSCSPISGHRSVSWYQQTPGQGLQFLFEYFSETQRNKGNFPGRFSGRQFSNSRSEMNVSTLELGDSALYLCASSPLAGVGNEQFFGPGTRLTVL.

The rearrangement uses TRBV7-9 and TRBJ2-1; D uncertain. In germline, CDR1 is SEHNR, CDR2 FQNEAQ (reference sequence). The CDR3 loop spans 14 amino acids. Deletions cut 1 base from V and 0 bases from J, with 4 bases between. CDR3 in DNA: TGTGCCAGCAGCTTAGTGAGCTCCTACAATGAGCAGTTCTTC. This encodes CASSLVSSYNEQFF.

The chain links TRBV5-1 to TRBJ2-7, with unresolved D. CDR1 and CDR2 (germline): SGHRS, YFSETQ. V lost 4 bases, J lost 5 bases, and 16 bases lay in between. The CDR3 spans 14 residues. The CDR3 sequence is CASSGAPGPNEQYF. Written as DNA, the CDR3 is TGCGCCAGCAGCGGAGCGCCGGGTCCTAACGAGCAGTACTTC.

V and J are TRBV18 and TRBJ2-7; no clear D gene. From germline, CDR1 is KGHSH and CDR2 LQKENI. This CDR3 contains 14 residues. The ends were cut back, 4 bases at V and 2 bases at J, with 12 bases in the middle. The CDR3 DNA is TGTGCCAGCTCACACCCGCTTGGGCCCTACGAGCAGTACTTC. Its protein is CASSHPLGPYEQYF.

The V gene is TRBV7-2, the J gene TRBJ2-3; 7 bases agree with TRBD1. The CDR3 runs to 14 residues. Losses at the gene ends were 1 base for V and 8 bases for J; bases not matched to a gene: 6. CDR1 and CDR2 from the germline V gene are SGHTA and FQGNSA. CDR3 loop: CASSLDLGGGTQYF. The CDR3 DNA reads TGTGCCAGCAGCTTAGACCTAGGGGGCGGTACGCAGTATTTT.

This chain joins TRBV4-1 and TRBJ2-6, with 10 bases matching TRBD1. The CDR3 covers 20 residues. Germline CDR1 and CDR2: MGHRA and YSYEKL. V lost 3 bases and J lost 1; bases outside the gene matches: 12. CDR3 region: CASSQLNRDRGLSGANVLTF. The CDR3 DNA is TGCGCCAGCAGCCAGCTCAACCGGGACAGGGGCCTGTCTGGGGCCAACGTCCTGACTTTC.

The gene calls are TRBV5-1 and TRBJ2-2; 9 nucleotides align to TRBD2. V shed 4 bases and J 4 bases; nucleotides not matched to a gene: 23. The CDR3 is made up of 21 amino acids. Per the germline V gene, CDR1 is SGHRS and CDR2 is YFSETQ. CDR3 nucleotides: TGCGCCAGCAGCGACCCGCTAGGGGGCGGGAGGGCCAGTTTCGGCACCGGGGAGCTGTTTTTT. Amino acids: CASSDPLGGGRASFGTGELFF.

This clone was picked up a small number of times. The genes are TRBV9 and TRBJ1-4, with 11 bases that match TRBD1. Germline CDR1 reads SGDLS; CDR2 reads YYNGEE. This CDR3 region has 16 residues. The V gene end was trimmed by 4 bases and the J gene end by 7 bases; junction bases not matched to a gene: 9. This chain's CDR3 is CASSPSDRGQGEKLFF. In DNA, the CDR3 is TGTGCCAGCAGCCCCTCGGACAGGGGGCAGGGTGAAAAACTGTTTTTT.

In DNA, the CDR3 is TGTGCCAGCTCACCTTACCGCGGGGACACTGAAGCTTTCTTT. Residues: CASSPYRGDTEAFF. The rearrangement links TRBV18 to TRBJ1-1; D uncertain. Germline V lookup: CDR1 KGHSH, CDR2 LQKENI. The CDR3 is 14 amino acids. The ends were cut back, 3 bases at V and 3 bases at J, with 11 bases in the middle. Filled out from reference TRBV18 and TRBJ1-1, the complete variable domain reads NAGVMQNPRHLVRRRGQEARLRCSPMKGHSHVYWYRQLPEEGLKFMVYLQKENIIDESGMPKERFSAEFPKEGPSILRIQQVVRGDSAAYFCASSPYRGDTEAFFGQGTRLTVV.

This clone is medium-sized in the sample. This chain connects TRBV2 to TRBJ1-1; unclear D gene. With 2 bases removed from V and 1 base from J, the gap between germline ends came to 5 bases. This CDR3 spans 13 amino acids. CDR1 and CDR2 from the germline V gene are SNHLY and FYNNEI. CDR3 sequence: CASSEQWNTEAFF. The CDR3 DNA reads TGTGCCAGCAGTGAACAGTGGAACACTGAAGCTTTCTTT.

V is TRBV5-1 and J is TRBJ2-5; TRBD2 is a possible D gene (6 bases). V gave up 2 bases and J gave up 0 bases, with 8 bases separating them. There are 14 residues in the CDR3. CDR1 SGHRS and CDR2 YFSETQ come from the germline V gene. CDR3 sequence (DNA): TGCGCCAGCAGCTTTGGCGGGAACCAAGAGACCCAGTACTTC. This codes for CASSFGGNQETQYF.

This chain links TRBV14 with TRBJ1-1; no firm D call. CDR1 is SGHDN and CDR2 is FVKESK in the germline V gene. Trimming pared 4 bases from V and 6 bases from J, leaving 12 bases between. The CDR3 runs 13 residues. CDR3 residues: CASSLGKRSEAFF. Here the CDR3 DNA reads TGTGCCAGCAGCCTCGGGAAGAGATCTGAAGCTTTCTTT.

In DNA form, the CDR3 reads TGTGCCAGCTCGACCGGGACAGGAAACTATGGCTACACCTTC. Amino acids: CASSTGTGNYGYTF. This chain uses TRBV18 with TRBJ1-2, with 8 bases matching TRBD1. V dropped 6 bases and J dropped 2; count of bases not matched to a gene: 5. From germline, CDR1 is KGHSH and CDR2 LQKENI. The CDR3 extends over 14 amino acids.

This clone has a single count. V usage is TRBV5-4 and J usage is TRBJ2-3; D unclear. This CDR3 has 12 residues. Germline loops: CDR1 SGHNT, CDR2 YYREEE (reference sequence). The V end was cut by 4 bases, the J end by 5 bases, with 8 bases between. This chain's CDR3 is CASSLPLDTQYF. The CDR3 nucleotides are TGTGCCAGCAGCCTCCCTTTAGATACGCAGTATTTT.

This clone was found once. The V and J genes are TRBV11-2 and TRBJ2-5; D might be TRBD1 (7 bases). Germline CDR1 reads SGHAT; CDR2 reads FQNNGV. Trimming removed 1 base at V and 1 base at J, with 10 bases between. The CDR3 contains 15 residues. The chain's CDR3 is CASSLGRDSQETQYF. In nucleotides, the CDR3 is TGTGCCAGCAGCTTAGGGAGGGACAGCCAAGAGACCCAGTACTTC.

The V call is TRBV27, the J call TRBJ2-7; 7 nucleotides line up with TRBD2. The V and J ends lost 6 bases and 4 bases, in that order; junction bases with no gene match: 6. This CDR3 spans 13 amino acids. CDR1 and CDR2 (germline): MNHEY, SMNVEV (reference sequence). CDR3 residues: CASRSGTSYEQYF. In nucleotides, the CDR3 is TGTGCCAGCAGGAGCGGGACTTCTTACGAGCAGTACTTC.

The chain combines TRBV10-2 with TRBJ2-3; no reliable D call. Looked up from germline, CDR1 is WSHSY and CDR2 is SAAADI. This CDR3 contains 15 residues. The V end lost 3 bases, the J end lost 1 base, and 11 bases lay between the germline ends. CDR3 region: CASSETQAGTDTQYF. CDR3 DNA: TGCGCCAGCAGTGAAACCCAGGCAGGCACAGATACGCAGTATTTT.

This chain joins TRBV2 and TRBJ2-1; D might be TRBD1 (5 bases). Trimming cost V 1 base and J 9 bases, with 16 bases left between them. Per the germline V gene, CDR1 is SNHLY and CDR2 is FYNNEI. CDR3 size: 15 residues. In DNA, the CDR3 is TGTGCCAGCAGTGAAGAGCGCAGGCAGGGCGGTGAGCAGTTCTTC. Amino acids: CASSEERRQGGEQFF.

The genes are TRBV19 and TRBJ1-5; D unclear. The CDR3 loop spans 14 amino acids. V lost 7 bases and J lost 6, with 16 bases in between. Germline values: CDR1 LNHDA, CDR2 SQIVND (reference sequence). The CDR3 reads CASTRELIGQPQHF. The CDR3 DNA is TGTGCCAGTACTCGGGAATTGATAGGTCAGCCCCAGCATTTT.

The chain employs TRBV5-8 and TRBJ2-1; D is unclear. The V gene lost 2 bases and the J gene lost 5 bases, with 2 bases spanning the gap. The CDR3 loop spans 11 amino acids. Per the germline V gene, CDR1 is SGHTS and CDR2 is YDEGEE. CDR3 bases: TGTGCCAGCAGCTTTGACAATGAGCAGTTCTTC. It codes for CASSFDNEQFF.

The CDR3 sequence is CASSPTPGQNIQYF. The CDR3 DNA reads as TGTGCCAGCAGCCCAACACCGGGACAGAACATTCAGTACTTC. The V gene is TRBV7-2, the J gene TRBJ2-4; 7 bases are a match to TRBD1. Germline trimming cut 5 bases from V and 7 bases from J; bases unmatched to any gene: 8. The CDR3 has 14 amino acids. Germline CDR1 SGHTA, CDR2 FQGNSA.

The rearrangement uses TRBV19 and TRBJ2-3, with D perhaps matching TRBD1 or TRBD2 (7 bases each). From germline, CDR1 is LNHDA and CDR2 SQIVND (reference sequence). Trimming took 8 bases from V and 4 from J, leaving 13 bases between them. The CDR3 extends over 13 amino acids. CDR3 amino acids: CASGRGLADTQYF. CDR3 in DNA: TGTGCCAGTGGGAGGGGGCTCGCAGATACGCAGTATTTT.

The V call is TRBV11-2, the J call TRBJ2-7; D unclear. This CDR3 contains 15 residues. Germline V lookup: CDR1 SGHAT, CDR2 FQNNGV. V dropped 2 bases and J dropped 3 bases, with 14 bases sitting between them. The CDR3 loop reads CASSLQPSANYEQYF. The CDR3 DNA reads TGTGCCAGCAGCTTACAGCCCTCAGCCAACTACGAGCAGTACTTC.

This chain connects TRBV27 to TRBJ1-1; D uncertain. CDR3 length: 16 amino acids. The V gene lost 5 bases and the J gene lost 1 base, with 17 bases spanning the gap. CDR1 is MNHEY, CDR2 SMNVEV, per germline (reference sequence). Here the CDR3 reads CASSTDPRVENTEAFF. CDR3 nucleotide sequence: TGTGCCAGCAGTACAGACCCCCGGGTAGAGAACACTGAAGCTTTCTTT.

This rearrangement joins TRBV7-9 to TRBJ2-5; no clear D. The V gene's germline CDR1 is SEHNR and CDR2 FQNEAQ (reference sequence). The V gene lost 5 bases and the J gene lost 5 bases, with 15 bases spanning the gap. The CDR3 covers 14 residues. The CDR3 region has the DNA TGTGCCAGCAGCGGAATGTCGGGTGGGGAGACCCAGTACTTC. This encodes CASSGMSGGETQYF. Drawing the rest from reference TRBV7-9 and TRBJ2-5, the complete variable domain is DTGVSQNPRHKITKRGQNVTFRCDPISEHNRLYWYRQTLGQGPEFLTYFQNEAQLEKSRLLSDRFSAERPKGSFSTLEIQRTEQGDSAMYLCASSGMSGGETQYFGPGTRLLVL.